This T cell receptor beta chain came from a study of blood T cell repertoires in COVID-19. Looking at the study overall: COVID-19 samples collected from the United States, Italy and Spain covered acute and convalescent phases. In each case, the material was cDNA or gDNA derived from T cells, B-cell-depleted T cells, or PBMCs.

This table comes from immunoSEQ multiplex PCR, and its TCRdb copy is limited to in-frame clones, with some not included. The sample holds a few hundred thousand clones, roughly 86% seen once. Germline lookup yields CDR1 SGHVS and CDR2 FQNEAQ. Losses at the gene ends were 5 bases for V and 0 bases for J; bases not matched to a gene: 3. The CDR3 has 15 amino acids. The sample was peripheral blood. The chain employs TRBV7-8 and TRBJ2-1; TRBD1 agrees at 8 bases. The TCR sequence derives from a woman under 40 with acute or convalescent COVID-19. CDR3 region: CASSTGTGSYNEQFF. In nucleotides, the CDR3 is TGTGCCAGCAGCACCGGGACAGGCTCCTACAATGAGCAGTTCTTC. Combining the CDR3 with reference TRBV7-8 and TRBJ2-1 gives the whole variable domain GAGVSQSPRYKVAKRGQDVALRCDPISGHVSLFWYQQALGQGPEFLTYFQNEAQLDKSGLPSDRFFAERPEGSVSTLKIQRTQQEDSAVYLCASSTGTGSYNEQFFGPGTRLTVL.